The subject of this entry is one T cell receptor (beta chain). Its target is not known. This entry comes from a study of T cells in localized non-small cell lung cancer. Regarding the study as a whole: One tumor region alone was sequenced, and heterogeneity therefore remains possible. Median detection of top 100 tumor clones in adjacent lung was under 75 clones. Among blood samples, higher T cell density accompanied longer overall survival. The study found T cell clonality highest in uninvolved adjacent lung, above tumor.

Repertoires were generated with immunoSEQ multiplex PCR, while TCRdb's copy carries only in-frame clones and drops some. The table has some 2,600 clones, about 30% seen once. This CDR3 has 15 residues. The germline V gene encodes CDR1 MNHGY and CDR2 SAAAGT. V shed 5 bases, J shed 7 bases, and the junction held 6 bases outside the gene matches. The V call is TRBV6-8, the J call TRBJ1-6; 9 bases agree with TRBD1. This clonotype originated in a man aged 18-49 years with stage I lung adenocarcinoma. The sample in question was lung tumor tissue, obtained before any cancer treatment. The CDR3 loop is CASSPGTGGNSPLHF. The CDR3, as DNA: TGTGCCAGCAGTCCTGGAACAGGGGGCAATTCACCCCTCCACTTT.